One and the same sample provided the 16 T cell receptor beta chains below, sequenced in a study of blood T cell repertoires in COVID-19 (TCRdb year 2020). The library was built by means of the immunoSEQ multiplex PCR assay. Imported from immuneACCESS, the table was reduced by TCRdb to in-frame sequences with V and J called. These copies leave out some clones; in studies compared against another copy, an unresolved V gene accounts for under half, and the cause of the remainder is not known. Counted in this sample were about 200,000 clones; roughly nine tenths of them appeared once. The ten biggest clones cover about 0.72% of the sample. The specimen was peripheral blood. These TCRs come from an older woman with acute or convalescent COVID-19.

J is TRBJ2-2 and V is TRBV11-2; TRBD1 is a possible D gene (5 bases). Germline CDR1 and CDR2: SGHAT and FQNNGV. The CDR3 is 16 residues long. V was shortened by 1 base and J by 1 base, with 10 bases between the two germline ends. The CDR3 DNA is TGTGCCAGCAGCTTAGTAGGGGTAGGGAACACCGGGGAGCTGTTTTTT. It specifies CASSLVGVGNTGELFF.

V gene TRBV7-9 combines with J gene TRBJ1-1, with D hard to call. Trimming removed 2 bases at V and 1 base at J, with 5 bases between. CDR1 is SEHNR and CDR2 is FQNEAQ in the germline V gene (reference sequence). This CDR3 has 13 amino acids. This chain's CDR3 is CASSLTTNTEAFF. The DNA for the CDR3 is TGTGCCAGCAGCTTAACAACGAACACTGAAGCTTTCTTT. Supplemented by reference TRBV7-9 and TRBJ1-1, the full variable domain reads DTGVSQNPRHKITKRGQNVTFRCDPISEHNRLYWYRQTLGQGPEFLTYFQNEAQLEKSRLLSDRFSAERPKGSFSTLEIQRTEQGDSAMYLCASSLTTNTEAFFGQGTRLTVV.

A remark on this clone: In the same sample, other DNA sequences code for this CDR3. The chain joins TRBV28 to TRBJ1-5, with TRBD1 identical over 8 bases. The ends lost 6 bases at V and 3 bases at J; junction bases unmatched: 4. In germline, CDR1 is MDHEN, CDR2 SYDVKM. The CDR3 runs to 14 residues. The CDR3 nucleotides read TGTGCCAGCAGACGGACAGGGAACAATCAGCCCCAGCATTTT. This gives the protein CASRRTGNNQPQHF.

This clone was found once. The rearrangement joins TRBV5-1 to TRBJ2-7; no clear D. Trimming cost V 0 bases and J 0 bases, with 7 bases left between them. Per germline, CDR1 SGHRS and CDR2 YFSETQ. The CDR3 loop spans 14 amino acids. Written as DNA, the CDR3 is TGCGCCAGCAGCTTGGGGTATAGCTCCTACGAGCAGTACTTC. This translates into CASSLGYSSYEQYF.

The chain couples TRBV14 to TRBJ1-3; 7 bases match TRBD1. The V gene end was trimmed by 3 bases and the J gene end by 0 bases; junction bases not matched to a gene: 5. The CDR3 runs 16 residues. The V gene's germline CDR1 is SGHDN and CDR2 FVKESK. DNA of the CDR3: TGTGCCAGCAGCCAGCTGGGACAGCGCTCTGGAAACACCATATATTTT. This codes for CASSQLGQRSGNTIYF.

This CDR3 reads CASSLRGPYEQYF. Here the CDR3 DNA reads TGTGCCAGCAGTCTCAGAGGGCCCTACGAGCAGTACTTC. The chain couples TRBV6-6 to TRBJ2-7, with a possible D match to TRBD2 (5 bases). CDR1 MNHNY and CDR2 SVGAGI come from the germline V gene (reference sequence). The CDR3 runs to 13 residues. V shed 5 bases and J shed 2 bases, with 10 bases lying between them.

The genes are TRBV5-4 and TRBJ2-5; 7 bases match TRBD2. The CDR3 has 16 residues. Trimming removed 6 bases from V and 2 bases from J; junction bases left unmatched: 13. CDR1 and CDR2 from the germline V gene are SGHNT and YYREEE (reference sequence). CDR3 DNA: TGTGCCAGCATCCCGAAGGGAGCGGGGCCGCAAGAGACCCAGTACTTC. This translates into CASIPKGAGPQETQYF. Supplemented by reference TRBV5-4 and TRBJ2-5, the full variable domain reads ETGVTQSPTHLIKTRGQQVTLRCSSQSGHNTVSWYQQALGQGPQFIFQYYREEENGRGNFPPRFSGLQFPNYSSELNVNALELDDSALYLCASIPKGAGPQETQYFGPGTRLLVL.

This chain connects TRBV5-1 to TRBJ2-1; 10 bases match TRBD2. Germline V gene lookup returns CDR1 SGHRS and CDR2 YFSETQ. V gave up 0 bases and J gave up 8 bases; unmatched junction bases: 8. The CDR3 is 16 amino acids. The CDR3 sequence: CASSLGTSGIHHEQFF. CDR3 DNA: TGCGCCAGCAGCTTGGGTACTAGCGGGATTCACCATGAGCAGTTCTTC.

V usage is TRBV27 and J usage is TRBJ1-6; 7 bases are shared with TRBD1. CDR1 is MNHEY and CDR2 is SMNVEV in the germline V gene (reference sequence). The CDR3 has 15 residues. Trimming took 3 bases from V and 9 from J; bases not matched to a gene: 8. CDR3 sequence: CASSLALSGGSPLHF. CDR3 nucleotides: TGTGCCAGCAGTTTGGCCCTTTCAGGGGGTTCACCCCTCCACTTT.

The chain carries TRBV29-1 and TRBJ1-2, with 8 positions matching TRBD1. The germline gives CDR1 SQVTM, CDR2 ANQGSEA. V lost 3 bases and J lost 8; bases outside the gene matches: 14. This CDR3 contains 15 residues. The CDR3 spells CSVDGTGSLLYGYTF. CDR3 coding DNA: TGCAGCGTTGATGGGACAGGCTCCCTTTTGTACGGCTACACCTTC.

The chain uses TRBV19 and TRBJ1-3; 7 nucleotides match TRBD1. The CDR3 is 15 residues long. The ends lost 8 bases at V and 2 bases at J; junction bases unmatched: 9. Germline loops: CDR1 LNHDA, CDR2 SQIVND (reference sequence). The CDR3 region is CASEKGALTGNTIYF. The DNA of the CDR3 is TGTGCCAGTGAGAAGGGGGCGCTGACTGGAAACACCATATATTTT.

The V gene is TRBV4-1, the J gene TRBJ2-7; perhaps TRBD2 as D (6 bases). The CDR3 covers 17 residues. Germline values: CDR1 MGHRA, CDR2 YSYEKL. Trimming removed 3 bases at V and 2 bases at J, with 20 bases between. CDR3 sequence reads: CASSQGPAGTSTYEQYF. The CDR3 coding sequence is TGCGCCAGCAGCCAGGGTCCAGCCGGGACTTCGACCTACGAGCAGTACTTC.

J is TRBJ1-2 and V is TRBV28, with 8 bases matching TRBD1. Losses at the gene ends were 5 bases for V and 8 bases for J; bases not matched to a gene: 7. Germline loops: CDR1 MDHEN, CDR2 SYDVKM. The CDR3 is 13 amino acids. The CDR3 sequence is CASSPAGQEGYTF. The CDR3 DNA sequence: TGTGCCAGCAGTCCTGCGGGACAGGAGGGCTACACCTTC.

This chain uses TRBV5-1 with TRBJ2-7, with D tentatively TRBD1 (6 bases). Germline loops: CDR1 SGHRS, CDR2 YFSETQ. The germline V and J ends were trimmed by 7 bases and 6 bases, with 23 bases remaining between them. This CDR3 spans 15 amino acids. CDR3 sequence (DNA): TGCGCCAGCGGCCTTACAACAGGGACCCAGGGCGAGCAGTACTTC. Translating it yields CASGLTTGTQGEQYF.

This clone has only one observation. This chain connects TRBV12-3 or TRBV12-4 to TRBJ2-3; D remains unclear. The CDR3 consists of 11 residues. V was trimmed by 6 bases and J by 3 bases, leaving 4 bases between them. In nucleotides, the CDR3 is TGTGCCAGCAGCCGGACAGATACGCAGTATTTT. Translation gives CASSRTDTQYF.

CDR3 region: CASSIGPGDYQPQHF. CDR3 coding DNA: TGTGCCAGTAGTATCGGCCCTGGGGACTATCAGCCCCAGCATTTT. The chain joins TRBV19 to TRBJ1-5, with D possibly being TRBD1 (5 bases). Germline-derived CDR1 and CDR2 are LNHDA and SQIVND (reference sequence). The CDR3 contains 15 residues. The ends were cut back, 3 bases at V and 5 bases at J, with 14 bases in the middle.